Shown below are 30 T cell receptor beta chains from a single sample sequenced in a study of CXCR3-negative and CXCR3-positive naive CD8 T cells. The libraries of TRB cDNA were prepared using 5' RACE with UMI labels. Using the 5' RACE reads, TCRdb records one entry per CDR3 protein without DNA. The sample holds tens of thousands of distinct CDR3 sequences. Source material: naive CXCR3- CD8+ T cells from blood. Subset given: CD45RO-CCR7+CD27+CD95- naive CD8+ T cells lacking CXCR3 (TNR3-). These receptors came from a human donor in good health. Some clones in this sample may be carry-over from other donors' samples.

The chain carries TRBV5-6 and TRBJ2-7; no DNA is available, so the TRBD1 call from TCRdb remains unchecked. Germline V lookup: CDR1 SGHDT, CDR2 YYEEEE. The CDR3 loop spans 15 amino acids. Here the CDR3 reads CASSGGTSTLYEQYF.

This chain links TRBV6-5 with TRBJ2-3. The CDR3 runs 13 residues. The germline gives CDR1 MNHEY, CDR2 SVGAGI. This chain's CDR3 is CASSVPSTDTQYF.

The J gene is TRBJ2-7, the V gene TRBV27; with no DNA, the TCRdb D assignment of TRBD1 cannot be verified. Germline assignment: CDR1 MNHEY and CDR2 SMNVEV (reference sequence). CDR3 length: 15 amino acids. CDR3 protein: CASSLPPGPGGEQYF.

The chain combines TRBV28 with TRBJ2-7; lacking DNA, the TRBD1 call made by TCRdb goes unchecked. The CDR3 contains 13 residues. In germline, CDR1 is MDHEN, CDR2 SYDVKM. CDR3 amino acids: CASTDRLTYEQYF.

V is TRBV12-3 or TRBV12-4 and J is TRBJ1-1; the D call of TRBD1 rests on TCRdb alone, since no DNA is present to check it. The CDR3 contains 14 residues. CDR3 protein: CASSQDPGVPEAFF.

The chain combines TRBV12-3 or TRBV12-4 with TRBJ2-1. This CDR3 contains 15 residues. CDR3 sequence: CASSLGMGFYNEQFF.

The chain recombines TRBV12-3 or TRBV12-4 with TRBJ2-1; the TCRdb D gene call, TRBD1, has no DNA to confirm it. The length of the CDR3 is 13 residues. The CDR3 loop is CASSRPVDNEQFF.

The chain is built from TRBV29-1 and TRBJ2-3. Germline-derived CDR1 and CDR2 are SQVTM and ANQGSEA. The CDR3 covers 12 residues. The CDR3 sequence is CSVREFTDTQYF.

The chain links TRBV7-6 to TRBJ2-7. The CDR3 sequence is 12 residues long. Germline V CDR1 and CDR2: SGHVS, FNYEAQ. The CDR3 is CASSVEDYEQYF.

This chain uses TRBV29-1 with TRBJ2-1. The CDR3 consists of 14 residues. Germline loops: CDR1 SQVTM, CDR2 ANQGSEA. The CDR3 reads CSVQGGGSYNEQFF.

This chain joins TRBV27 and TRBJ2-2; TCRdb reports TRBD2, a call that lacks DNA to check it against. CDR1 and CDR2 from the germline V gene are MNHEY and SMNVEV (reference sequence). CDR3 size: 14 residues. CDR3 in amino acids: CASSLGEATGELFF.

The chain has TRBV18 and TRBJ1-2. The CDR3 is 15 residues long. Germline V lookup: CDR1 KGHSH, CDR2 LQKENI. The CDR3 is CASSPPEGMVYGYTF.

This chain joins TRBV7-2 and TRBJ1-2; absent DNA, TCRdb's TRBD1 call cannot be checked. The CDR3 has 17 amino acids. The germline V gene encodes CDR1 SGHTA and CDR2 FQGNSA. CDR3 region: CASSQGVWNPTGYGYTF.

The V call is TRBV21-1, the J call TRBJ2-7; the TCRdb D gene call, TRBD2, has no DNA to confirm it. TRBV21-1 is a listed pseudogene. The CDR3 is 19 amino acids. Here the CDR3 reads CASSTPQVRAGGPTYEQYF.

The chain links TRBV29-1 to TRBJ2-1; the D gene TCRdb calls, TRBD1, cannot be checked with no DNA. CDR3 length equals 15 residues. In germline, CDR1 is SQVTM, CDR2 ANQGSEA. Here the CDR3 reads CSVEDIQGAYNEQFF.

The CDR3 is CASSLGEVDREDGYTF. The chain employs TRBV7-9 and TRBJ1-2; lacking DNA, the TRBD1 call made by TCRdb goes unchecked. The CDR3 runs 16 residues. The germline V gene has CDR1 SEHNR and CDR2 FQNEAQ (reference sequence).

This chain's CDR3 is CASSLTLYEQYF. The chain uses TRBV12-3 or TRBV12-4 and TRBJ2-7. This CDR3 contains 12 residues.

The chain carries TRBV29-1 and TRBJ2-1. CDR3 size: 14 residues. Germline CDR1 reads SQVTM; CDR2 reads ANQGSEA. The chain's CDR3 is CSVEGGVTYNEQFF.

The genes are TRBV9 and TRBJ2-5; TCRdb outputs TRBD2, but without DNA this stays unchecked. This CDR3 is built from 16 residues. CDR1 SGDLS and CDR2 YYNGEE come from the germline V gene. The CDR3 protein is CASSVLAGGPQETQYF.

CDR3 in amino acids: CASSSETPHGGTDTQYF. The chain links TRBV6-5 to TRBJ2-3; TCRdb names TRBD2, which stays unverified in the absence of DNA. The CDR3 is 17 residues long. Germline V gene data show CDR1 as MNHEY and CDR2 as SVGAGI.

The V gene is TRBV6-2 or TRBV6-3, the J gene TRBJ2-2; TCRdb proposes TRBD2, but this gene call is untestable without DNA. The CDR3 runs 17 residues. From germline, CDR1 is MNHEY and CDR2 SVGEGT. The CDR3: CASRGLAGGPVTGELFF.

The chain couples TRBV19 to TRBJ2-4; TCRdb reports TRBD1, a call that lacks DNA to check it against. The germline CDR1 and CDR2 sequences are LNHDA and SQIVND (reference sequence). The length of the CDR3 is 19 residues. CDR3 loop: CASSISRSKTDREKNIQYF.

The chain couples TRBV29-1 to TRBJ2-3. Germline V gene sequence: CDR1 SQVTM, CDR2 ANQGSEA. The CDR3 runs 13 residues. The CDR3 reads CSVVAVSLDTQYF.

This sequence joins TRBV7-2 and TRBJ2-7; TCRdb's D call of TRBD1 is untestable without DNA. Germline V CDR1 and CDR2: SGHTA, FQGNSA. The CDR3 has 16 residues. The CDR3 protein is CASSLALPGQGYEQYF.

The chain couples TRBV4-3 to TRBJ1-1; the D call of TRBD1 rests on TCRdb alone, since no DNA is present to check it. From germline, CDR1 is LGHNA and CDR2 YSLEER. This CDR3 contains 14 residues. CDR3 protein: CASSQDRGSTEAFF.

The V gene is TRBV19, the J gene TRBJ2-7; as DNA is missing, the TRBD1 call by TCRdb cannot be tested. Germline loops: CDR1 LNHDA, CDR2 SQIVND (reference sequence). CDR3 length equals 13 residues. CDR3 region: CASSAGQGYEQYF.

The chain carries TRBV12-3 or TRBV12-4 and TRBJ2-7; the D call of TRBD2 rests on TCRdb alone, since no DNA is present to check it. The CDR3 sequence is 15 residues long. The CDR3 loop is CASSFPSGGAYEQYF.

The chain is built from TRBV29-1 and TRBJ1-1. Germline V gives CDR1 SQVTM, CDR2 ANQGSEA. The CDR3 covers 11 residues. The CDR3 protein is CSVHEGSEAFF.

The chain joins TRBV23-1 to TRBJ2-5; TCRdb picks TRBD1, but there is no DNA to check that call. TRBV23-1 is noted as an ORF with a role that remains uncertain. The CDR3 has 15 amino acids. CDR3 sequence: CASSQSELGGETQYF.

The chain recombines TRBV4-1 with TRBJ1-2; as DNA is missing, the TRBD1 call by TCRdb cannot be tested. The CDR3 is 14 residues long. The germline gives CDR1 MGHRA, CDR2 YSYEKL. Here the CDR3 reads CASSPPGQNYGYTF.